Listed below are T cell receptor beta chains from one sample, sequenced in a study of Graves' ophthalmopathy and Graves' hyperthyroidism. TCRdb reanalysed the multiplex PCR reads using MiXCR and keeps one entry per CDR3 protein. The profile shows approximately 640,000 distinct CDR3 sequences, 35% to 50% of them singletons. Material for sequencing was peripheral blood. The receptor source for this set is an adult man with Graves' ophthalmopathy. Both conserved end residues are trimmed from each CDR3.

V	J	CDR3
TRBV29-1	TRBJ1-2	SVTGQANYGYT
TRBV29-1	TRBJ1-1	SVERRGKGTEAF
TRBV29-1	TRBJ2-2	SVEGGVNTGELF
TRBV29-1	TRBJ2-7	SVEVRDHEQY
TRBV5-1	TRBJ2-1	TSSQSTGDNEQF
TRBV7-2	TRBJ1-4	ASSESHNEKLF
TRBV15	TRBJ1-1	ATTGDRDRTTEAF
TRBV30	TRBJ1-3	AWSTSGNTIY
TRBV19	TRBJ1-6	ASSVLLGQRNSPLH
TRBV7-9	TRBJ1-4	ASRDPGQEKLF
TRBV20-1	TRBJ1-1	SAPWTGEAF
TRBV9	TRBJ1-1	ASSGTGATEAF
TRBV6-5	TRBJ1-5	ASSYNTQPQH
TRBV10-3	TRBJ1-2	AISPGSST
TRBV7-9	TRBJ1-4	ASSLSNWDSNEKLF
TRBV7-9	TRBJ1-5	ASRADSWTGNQPQH
TRBV15	TRBJ1-5	ATSRELGRGGNQPQH
TRBV5-1	TRBJ1-1	ASSMDRSLNTEAF
TRBV4-3	TRBJ2-7	ASSQSSGAYEQY
TRBV20-1	TRBJ1-6	SARDGGTGFYNSPLH
TRBV29-1	TRBJ1-2	SLRTGYGYT
TRBV2	TRBJ1-1	ARPTVNTEAF
TRBV2	TRBJ2-7	ASRYTAYEQY
TRBV10-3	TRBJ1-1	AIRGGTEAF